This T cell receptor (beta chain) was recorded in a study of CD8+ T cells in alopecia areata (dated by TCRdb to the late 2010s). Context from the whole study: The treated patients, all with moderate-to-severe alopecia areata, were enrolled in an open-label pilot trial of oral tofacitinib given at 5 to 10 mg twice daily. Tofacitinib was given for 6 to 18 months, followed by 6 months of follow-up off drug to assess delayed response and recurrence. The study used high-throughput TCRbeta sequencing to examine T cell clonal expansion in alopecia areata, in both the C3H/HeJ mouse model and human patients. In humans, TCRbeta sequencing was performed on scalp tissue and on sorted CD4+ and CD8+ peripheral blood T cells from healthy controls and from patients with patchy or totalis/universalis alopecia areata. Tofacitinib-treated patients had biopsies at baseline and at 4 and 24 weeks of treatment, with a later scalp biopsy in several patients. Clonality in the scalp was compared among normal scalp (n=4), patchy alopecia areata scalp (n=8), and alopecia totalis/universalis scalp (n=8). RNA was obtained with the PAXgene miRNA kit for fixed scalp, the miRNeasy kit for PBMCs, and the RNeasy kit for mouse skin. TCRbeta CDR3 regions were amplified by immunoSEQ multiplex PCR with 35 Vbeta forward and 13 Jbeta reverse primers.

Of note for this clone: No antigen is known for it. Per-base qualities were not stored, and no clone one base away is much larger.

V is cut by 0 bases and J by 1 base, and the space between the germline ends is 12 bases. CDR1 ENHRY and CDR2 SYGVKD were looked up in the germline V gene. The CDR3 covers 16 residues, taking in both the cysteine and the phenylalanine. The kept DNA is CDR3 alone, 48 bases in frame from the first base. On the study overall, not on this receptor specifically: Resident alphabeta T cells in normal human skin are also sequenced, complicating scalp TCR repertoire analysis, unlike mouse skin dominated by gammadelta T cells. Shared TCR sequences between patients were less evident than in mice, which may be partly attributable to HLA diversity in the patient population. Higher clonality and more expanded CD8+ clones were observed in lesional scalp than in normal scalp, particularly in alopecia totalis/universalis, a finding suggestive of antigenic drive.

Preparation of the library involved the immunoSEQ multiplex PCR assay. RNA was extracted from all samples and reverse transcribed into cDNA, which served as template for TCR sequencing. SuperScript III was used for first-strand cDNA synthesis, primed with a 2:1 mix of oligo-dT and random hexamers. A synthetic immune receptor repertoire was used to assess amplification bias, and residual bias was removed computationally. Per the original workflow: After raw reads were preprocessed to remove errors, the CDR3 was defined following IMGT conventions as running from the conserved cysteine to phenylalanine. To get clonality, Shannon entropy was normalized by log2 of the number of productive unique TCRs and the result was subtracted from 1. CD4 or CD8 identity of scalp clones was inferred by cross-referencing scalp TCRbeta sequences with sorted blood CD4 and CD8 repertoires. Entries here come from immuneACCESS through TCRdb and include only in-frame sequences with V and J called. Some clones fail to appear in such tables; in the studies checked, an unresolved V gene covers under half of the shortfall, and the cause of the remainder is unknown. That table supplies the V and J calls and clone size; D and trimming were determined from the DNA. This sample holds some 120,000 clones; over 50% were observed only once. Jointly, the top ten make up 4.5% of the sample.

The sample's time point label, decoded: baseline before oral tofacitinib. Lesional scalp punch biopsies and peripheral blood were collected from alopecia areata patients. After PBMCs were isolated by density centrifugation and stained for CD3, CD4 and CD8, a FACSAria was used to sort CD4+ and CD8+ T cells. The source was CD4+ T cells sorted from blood, collected at week 0. The receptor was isolated from a human donor with alopecia areata. The chain joins TRBV10-3 to TRBJ1-2; TRBD1 is possibly the D segment (6 matching bases). The DNA sequence is given as TGTGCCATCAGTGAGTCGTCCCGGGACAATAACTATGGCTACACCTTC. This gives the protein CAISESSRDNNYGYTF.